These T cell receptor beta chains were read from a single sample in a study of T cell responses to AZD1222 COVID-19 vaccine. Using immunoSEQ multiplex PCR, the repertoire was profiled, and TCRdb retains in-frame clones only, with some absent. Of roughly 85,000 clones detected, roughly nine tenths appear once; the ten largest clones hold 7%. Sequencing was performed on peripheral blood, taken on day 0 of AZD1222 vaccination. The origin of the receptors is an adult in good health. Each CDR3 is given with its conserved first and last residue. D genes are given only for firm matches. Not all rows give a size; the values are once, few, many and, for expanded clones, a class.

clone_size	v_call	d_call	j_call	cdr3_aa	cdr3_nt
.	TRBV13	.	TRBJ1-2	CASSQRPGQMAYGYTF	TGTGCCAGCAGCCAACGACCTGGACAGATGGCCTATGGCTACACCTTC
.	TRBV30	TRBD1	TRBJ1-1	CAWSVQGLLNTEAFF	TGTGCCTGGAGTGTACAGGGGCTTTTGAACACTGAAGCTTTCTTT
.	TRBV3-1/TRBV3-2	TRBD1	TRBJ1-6	CASSQARTGSNSPLHF	TGTGCCAGCAGCCAAGCCCGGACAGGGAGCAATTCACCCCTCCACTTT
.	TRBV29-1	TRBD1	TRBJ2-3	CSGSSGQGFTDTQYF	TGCAGCGGTAGCTCGGGACAGGGGTTCACAGATACGCAGTATTTT
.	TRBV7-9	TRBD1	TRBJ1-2	CASSLIQGDRGLTYGYTF	TGTGCCAGCAGCTTAATTCAGGGGGACAGGGGGCTTACCTATGGCTACACCTTC
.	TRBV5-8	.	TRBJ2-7	CASSRPQTKQYF	TGTGCCAGCAGCCGACCCCAGACGAAGCAGTACTTC
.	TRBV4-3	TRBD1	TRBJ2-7	CASSQDGTGGGEQYF	TGCGCCAGCAGCCAAGATGGGACAGGGGGAGGCGAGCAGTACTTC
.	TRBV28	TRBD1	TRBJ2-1	CASSFQGQGRGEQFF	TGTGCCAGCAGTTTTCAGGGACAGGGTCGAGGTGAGCAGTTCTTC
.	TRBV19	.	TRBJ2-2	CASSPGVNTGELFF	TGTGCCAGTAGCCCAGGGGTAAACACCGGGGAGCTGTTTTTT
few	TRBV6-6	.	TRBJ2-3	CASASRTSTDTQYF	TGTGCCAGCGCCTCGAGGACTAGCACAGATACGCAGTATTTT
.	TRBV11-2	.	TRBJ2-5	CASTRGTLVQETQYF	TGTGCCAGCACCAGAGGGACATTGGTACAAGAGACCCAGTACTTC
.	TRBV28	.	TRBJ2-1	CASSFGVLKGNEQFF	TGTGCCAGCAGTTTTGGCGTTCTAAAGGGCAATGAGCAGTTCTTC
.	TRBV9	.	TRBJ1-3	CASSVEPRPSSGNTIYF	TGTGCCAGCAGCGTAGAGCCCAGACCCAGCTCTGGAAACACCATATATTTT
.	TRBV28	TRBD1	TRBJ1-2	CASSSRGLASYGYTF	TGTGCCAGCAGTTCCAGGGGGCTTGCGAGCTATGGCTACACCTTC
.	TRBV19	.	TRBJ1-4	CASTIGTGTFKKLFF	TGTGCCAGTACCATAGGAACAGGGACTTTTAAAAAACTGTTTTTT
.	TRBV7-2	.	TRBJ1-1	CASSATVVGGEAFF	TGTGCCAGCAGCGCGACAGTGGTAGGAGGTGAAGCTTTCTTT
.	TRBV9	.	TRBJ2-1	CASSVAGAAYNEQFF	TGTGCCAGCAGCGTAGCGGGGGCCGCCTACAATGAGCAGTTCTTC
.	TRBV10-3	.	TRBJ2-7	CAITDSQGTYEQYF	TGTGCCATCACCGACTCCCAGGGGACCTACGAGCAGTACTTC
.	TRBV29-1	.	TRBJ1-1	CSATGQPGTEAFF	TGCAGCGCCACCGGACAGCCCGGCACTGAAGCTTTCTTT
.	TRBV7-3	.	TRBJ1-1	CASSSAPNTEAFF	TGTGCCAGCAGCTCGGCCCCGAACACTGAAGCTTTCTTT
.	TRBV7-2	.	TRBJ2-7	CASSLFYTNYEQYF	TGTGCCAGCAGCTTATTTTACACAAACTACGAGCAGTACTTC
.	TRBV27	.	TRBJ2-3	CASSLGDTQYF	TGTGCCAGCAGTTTAGGGGATACGCAGTATTTT
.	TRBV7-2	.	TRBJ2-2	CASSLGQGTGELFF	TGTGCCAGCAGCTTAGGGCAGGGAACCGGGGAGCTGTTTTTT